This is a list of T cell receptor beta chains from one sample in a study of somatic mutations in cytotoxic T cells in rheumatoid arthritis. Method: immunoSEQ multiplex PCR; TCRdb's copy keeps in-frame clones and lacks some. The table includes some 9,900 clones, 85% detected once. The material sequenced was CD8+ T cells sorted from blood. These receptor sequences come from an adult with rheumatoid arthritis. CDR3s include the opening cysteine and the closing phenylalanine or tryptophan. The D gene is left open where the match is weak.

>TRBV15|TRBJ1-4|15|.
CATSRDQGQGEKLFF
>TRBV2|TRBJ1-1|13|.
CASSPRGGTEAFF
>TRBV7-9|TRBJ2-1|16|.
CASRTLRGPLRDEQFF
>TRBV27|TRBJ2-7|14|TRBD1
CASSLEGQGGEQYF
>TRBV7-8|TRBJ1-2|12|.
CASSLAQGGYTF
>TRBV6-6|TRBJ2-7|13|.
CASSYSHLYEQYF
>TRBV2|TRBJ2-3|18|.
CARLSVGTDGPSTDTQYF
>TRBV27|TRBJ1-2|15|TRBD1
CASSHKGQGVYGYTF
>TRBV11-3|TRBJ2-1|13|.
CASSLDDYNEQFF
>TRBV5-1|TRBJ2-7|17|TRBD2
CASSLPPGGPNSYEQYF
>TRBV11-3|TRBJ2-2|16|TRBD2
CASSPRLAVNTGELFF
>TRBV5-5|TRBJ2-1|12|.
CASSLSYNEQFF
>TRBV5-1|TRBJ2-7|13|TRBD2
CASSPTSEDEQYF
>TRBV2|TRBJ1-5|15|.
CASSENGYSNQPQHF
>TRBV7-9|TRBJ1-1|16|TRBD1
CASSFIQTGGGPEAFF
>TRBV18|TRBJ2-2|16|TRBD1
CASSPRDREVAGELFF
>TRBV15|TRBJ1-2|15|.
CATSPRVSRVRGYTF
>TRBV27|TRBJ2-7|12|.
CASRGSVYEQYF
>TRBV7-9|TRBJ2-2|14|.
CASITAGTAGELFF
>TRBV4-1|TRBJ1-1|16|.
CASSQEGASANTEAFF
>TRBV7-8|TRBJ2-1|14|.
CASSLAGSMNEQFF
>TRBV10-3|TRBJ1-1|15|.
CAISDPREVGTEAFF
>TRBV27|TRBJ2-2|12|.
CASSLGGGELFF
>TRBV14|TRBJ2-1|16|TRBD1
CASSHGQGAGYNEQFF
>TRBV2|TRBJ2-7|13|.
CASSDLVGYEQYF